The next 10 T cell receptor beta chains were all read from a single sample in a study of human T cells and chemical hapten exposure. From the RACE reads, TCRdb called clonotypes with MiXCR, one entry per CDR3 protein. The data contain almost 35,000 distinct CDR3 sequences, around a tenth of them singletons. Sample time point: pre-sensitization, week 0. The treatment: therapeutic diphenylcyclopropenone sensitization with weekly scalp DPC. Total RNA was isolated from unfractionated whole blood. The sample was whole blood, taken in connection with sensitization to the hapten diphenylcyclopropenone (DPC). The receptors derive from a man aged 45-65 years with alopecia areata. Some clones in this sample may be carry-over from other donors' samples.

The CDR3, as DNA: TGTGCCAGCTCACCCGGACAGGAAGATCAGCCCCAGCATTTT. The encoded protein is CASSPGQEDQPQHF. V is TRBV18 and J is TRBJ1-5; TRBD1 matches at 7 bases. The V gene end was trimmed by 3 bases and the J gene end by 5 bases; junction bases not matched to a gene: 4. This CDR3 region has 14 residues. Germline CDR1 and CDR2: KGHSH and LQKENI.

The V call is TRBV28, the J call TRBJ1-3; D remains unclear. The CDR3 is 14 amino acids. Germline V gene sequence: CDR1 MDHEN, CDR2 SYDVKM. V lost 4 bases and J lost 4, with 11 bases in between. Here the CDR3 reads CASSSSSSGNTIYF. The CDR3, as DNA: TGTGCCAGCAGTTCCTCGAGCTCCGGAAACACCATATATTTT. The variable domain in full, with the rest retrieved from reference TRBV28 and TRBJ1-3, is DVKVTQSSRYLVKRTGEKVFLECVQDMDHENMFWYRQDPGLGLRLIYFSYDVKMKEKGDIPEGYSVSREKKERFSLILESASTNQTSMYLCASSSSSSGNTIYFGEGSWLTVV.

This clonotype was picked up many times. CDR3: CSVAGLNTGELFF. Written as DNA, the CDR3 is TGCAGCGTTGCCGGACTGAACACCGGGGAGCTGTTTTTT. The chain has TRBV29-1 and TRBJ2-2; tentative D call: TRBD2 (5 bases). The CDR3 is 13 amino acids. Germline lookup yields CDR1 SQVTM and CDR2 ANQGSEA. The V and J ends lost 4 bases and 1 base respectively, with 7 bases between them.

This chain links TRBV3-1 with TRBJ1-2; D is uncertain. This CDR3 is 11 amino acids long. Germline V CDR1 and CDR2: LGHDT, YNNKEL (reference sequence). V was pared by 2 bases and J by 6 bases, with 4 bases between. Here the CDR3 DNA reads TGTGCCAGCAGCCAAAGCCATGGCTACACCTTC. Its translation: CASSQSHGYTF.

V and J are TRBV5-1 and TRBJ2-3; 8 positions agree with TRBD2. In germline, CDR1 is SGHRS, CDR2 YFSETQ. The CDR3 is made up of 15 amino acids. The junction had 8 bases not matched to a gene; V was cut back by 3 bases and J by 5 bases. CDR3 protein: CASSWATSEKDTQYF. CDR3 DNA sequence: TGCGCCAGCAGCTGGGCGACTAGCGAAAAAGATACGCAGTATTTT.

Ten or more counts support this clonotype. V gene TRBV5-1 combines with J gene TRBJ1-1; 7 bases are a match to TRBD1. Trimming cost V 0 bases and J 6 bases; bases outside gene matches: 5. This CDR3 region has 14 residues. Germline CDR1 reads SGHRS; CDR2 reads YFSETQ. CDR3 loop: CASSLARGDPEAFF. The CDR3 nucleotides are TGCGCCAGCAGCTTGGCCAGGGGGGACCCTGAAGCTTTCTTT.

In this sample, this clonotype turned up a few times. The rearrangement uses TRBV7-2 and TRBJ2-1; TRBD1 aligns across 7 bases. Per germline, CDR1 SGHTA and CDR2 FQGNSA. V was pared by 2 bases and J by 3 bases, with 10 bases of the junction left unmatched. This CDR3 comprises 17 residues. CDR3 sequence reads: CASSLSTETGYYNEQFF. CDR3 bases: TGTGCCAGCAGCTTATCAACGGAGACAGGGTACTACAATGAGCAGTTCTTC. The full variable domain, completed using reference TRBV7-2 and TRBJ2-1, is GAGVSQSPSNKVTEKGKDVELRCDPISGHTALYWYRQSLGQGLEFLIYFQGNSAPDKSGLPSDRFSAERTGGSVSTLTIQRTQQEDSAVYLCASSLSTETGYYNEQFFGPGTRLTVL.

The chain combines TRBV27 with TRBJ2-7; no clear D. Trimming took off 5 bases at V and 0 bases at J, with 8 bases between the two ends. From germline, CDR1 is MNHEY and CDR2 SMNVEV (reference sequence). The CDR3 is made up of 13 amino acids. The CDR3 coding sequence is TGTGCCAGCAGTAGGTTAAGCTCCTACGAGCAGTACTTC. As protein: CASSRLSSYEQYF.

This clonotype was observed many times. This rearrangement joins TRBV7-6 to TRBJ2-1; 7 positions match TRBD1. V lost 4 bases to trimming and J lost 11 bases; unmatched junction nucleotides: 11. Germline CDR1 reads SGHVS; CDR2 reads FNYEAQ. The CDR3 sequence is 14 residues long. CDR3 coding DNA: TGTGCCAGCAGCTCCGATACCAACAGGGGTAAGCAGTTCTTC. Encoded protein: CASSSDTNRGKQFF.

In this sample, this clonotype turned up many times. The V gene is TRBV5-1, the J gene TRBJ1-2; no clear D. CDR1 and CDR2 from the germline V gene are SGHRS and YFSETQ. V was shortened by 2 bases and J by 1 base, with 12 bases between the two germline ends. The CDR3 extends over 15 amino acids. Here the CDR3 reads CASSFSLQSNYGYTF. CDR3 sequence (DNA): TGCGCCAGCAGCTTCTCCCTACAGAGTAACTATGGCTACACCTTC.